Shown below are 30 T cell receptor beta chains from a single sample sequenced in a study of T cell responses to AZD1222 COVID-19 vaccine. The method was immunoSEQ multiplex PCR; TCRdb's version includes in-frame clones alone and lacks a portion of them. The sample includes about 79,000 clones, more than 75% of them seen just once. The sample consisted of peripheral blood, taken on day 0 of AZD1222 vaccination. The receptor set was obtained from an adult in good health.

This chain connects TRBV10-1 to TRBJ1-4; D call uncertain. The CDR3 covers 13 residues. V shed 8 bases and J shed 0 bases, with 7 bases lying between them. The V gene's germline CDR1 is WNHNN and CDR2 SYGVQD (reference sequence). The CDR3 sequence is CASRGSTNEKLFF. In DNA form, the CDR3 reads TGCGCCAGCCGGGGATCAACTAATGAAAAACTGTTTTTT.

The V gene is TRBV14, the J gene TRBJ1-2; a possible D gene is TRBD1 (5 bases). Germline V gene sequence: CDR1 SGHDN, CDR2 FVKESK. The CDR3 is 15 amino acids. Trimming removed 1 base from V and 5 bases from J, with 14 bases in between. In nucleotides, the CDR3 is TGTGCCAGCAGCCAAGTTGGGTCAGGGCGATATGGCTACACCTTC. Translation gives CASSQVGSGRYGYTF.

This rearrangement joins TRBV20-1 to TRBJ1-2, with D possibly matching TRBD1 (5 bases). In germline, CDR1 is DFQATT, CDR2 SNEGSKA (reference sequence). With 2 bases removed from V and 14 bases from J, the gap between germline ends came to 15 bases. This CDR3 is 11 amino acids long. The CDR3 loop is CSARQGGEGTF. Written as DNA, the CDR3 is TGCAGTGCTAGACAGGGAGGGGAAGGGACCTTC.

The V call is TRBV7-9, the J call TRBJ2-7; unclear D gene. This CDR3 is 19 amino acids long. Germline CDR1 and CDR2: SEHNR and FQNEAQ (reference sequence). Trimming removed 3 bases at V and 0 bases at J, with 24 bases between. Here the CDR3 DNA reads TGTGCCAGCAGCTTCAATTCCCTCGGCGTCCGTCCGGACTCCTACGAGCAGTACTTC. Amino acids: CASSFNSLGVRPDSYEQYF.

This clone was recorded only once. The J gene is TRBJ1-1, the V gene TRBV18; D remains unclear. Germline CDR1 is KGHSH and CDR2 is LQKENI. The V end was cut by 6 bases, the J end by 2 bases, with 10 bases between. The length of the CDR3 is 13 residues. CDR3 nucleotide sequence: TGTGCCAGCTCCCTGGGGATAAACACTGAAGCTTTCTTT. Its protein product is CASSLGINTEAFF.

V gene TRBV6-1 combines with J gene TRBJ2-5; TRBD1 is a possible D gene (6 bases). Trimming shortened V by 2 bases and J by 2 bases, and 12 bases separated the two germline ends. CDR1 and CDR2 (germline): MNHNS, SASEGT. The length of the CDR3 is 15 residues. CDR3 region: CASSEQAGEQETQYF. As DNA, the CDR3 is TGTGCCAGCAGTGAACAAGCAGGGGAACAAGAGACCCAGTACTTC.

V is TRBV6-1 and J is TRBJ1-3, with D tentatively TRBD1 (5 bases). CDR1 and CDR2 from the germline V gene are MNHNS and SASEGT. This CDR3 comprises 16 residues. V lost 0 bases and J lost 2, with 11 bases in between. The CDR3 DNA follows: TGTGCCAGCAGTGAAGCAATCAGGGAGGCTGGAAACACCATATATTTT. Amino acids: CASSEAIREAGNTIYF.

This chain links TRBV6-5 with TRBJ1-1; 7 bases fit TRBD1. Trimming took 4 bases from V and 4 from J; bases not matched to a gene: 3. Germline values: CDR1 MNHEY, CDR2 SVGAGI. The CDR3 spans 13 residues. In DNA, the CDR3 is TGTGCCAGCAGTTTCCGACAGGGCACTGAAGCTTTCTTT. Its protein product is CASSFRQGTEAFF.

The rearrangement links TRBV10-2 to TRBJ2-6, with no clear D. V was cut by 0 bases and J by 0 bases, with 6 bases left in between. The CDR3 contains 16 residues. Germline CDR1 WSHSY, CDR2 SAAADI. The CDR3 DNA reads TGCGCCAGCAGTGAGTCAGTACTCTCTGGGGCCAACGTCCTGACTTTC. Protein: CASSESVLSGANVLTF.

Turning to this clone: The junction departs from germline at one end; a sequencing error may be responsible. The chain is built from TRBV6-1 and TRBJ2-5; 9 bases map to TRBD2. Germline-derived CDR1 and CDR2 are MNHNS and SASEGT. The CDR3 totals 14 residues. CDR3 amino acids: CASNEAGGWETQYF. The CDR3, as DNA: TGTGCCAGCAATGAAGCGGGGGGCTGGGAGACCCAGTACTTC.

This clone has only one observation. The chain couples TRBV11-2 to TRBJ2-3; TRBD1 is a possible D gene (6 bases). The CDR3 is made up of 12 amino acids. The V gene lost 1 base and the J gene lost 11 bases, with 10 bases spanning the gap. Germline V gene sequence: CDR1 SGHAT, CDR2 FQNNGV. CDR3 coding DNA: TGTGCCAGCAGCTTAGCAGGGGTGGAGCAGTATTTT. This gives the protein CASSLAGVEQYF. Complete variable domain (other parts from reference TRBV11-2 and TRBJ2-3): EAGVAQSPRYKIIEKRQSVAFWCNPISGHATLYWYQQILGQGPKLLIQFQNNGVVDDSQLPKDRFSAERLKGVDSTLKIQPAKLEDSAVYLCASSLAGVEQYFGPGTRLTVL.

This sequence joins TRBV7-9 and TRBJ2-4, with 8 bases matching TRBD2. Germline assignment: CDR1 SEHNR and CDR2 FQNEAQ (reference sequence). This CDR3 contains 15 residues. V was pared by 0 bases and J by 4 bases, with 2 bases of the junction left unmatched. In DNA form, the CDR3 reads TGTGCCAGCAGCTTAGCGGGGACTAGAAAAAACATTCAGTACTTC. Protein: CASSLAGTRKNIQYF.

The chain joins TRBV19 to TRBJ1-4; 8 bases map to TRBD1. V gave up 6 bases and J gave up 3 bases; unmatched junction bases: 6. Germline-derived CDR1 and CDR2 are LNHDA and SQIVND (reference sequence). This CDR3 spans 15 amino acids. CDR3 amino acids: CASSPRTGPNEKLFF. CDR3 DNA: TGTGCCAGTAGCCCTAGGACAGGGCCTAATGAAAAACTGTTTTTT.

The V and J genes are TRBV25-1 and TRBJ1-2; unclear D gene. V was trimmed by 1 base and J by 6 bases, leaving 9 bases between them. CDR1 is MGHDK and CDR2 is SYGVNS in the germline V gene. The CDR3 has 13 residues. The CDR3 region has the DNA TGTGCCAGCAGTGAATCTTCGGCACATGGCTACACCTTC. Amino acid sequence: CASSESSAHGYTF.

The chain joins TRBV18 to TRBJ1-3; the match to TRBD1 covers 11 bases. J lost 3 bases, V lost 3 bases, and 7 bases had no gene match. Germline V gives CDR1 KGHSH, CDR2 LQKENI. This CDR3 contains 17 residues. Here the CDR3 reads CASSPGTGGPHGNTIYF. In DNA, the CDR3 is TGTGCCAGCTCACCGGGGACAGGGGGACCTCATGGAAACACCATATATTTT.

About this clone: At one end the junction does not follow the germline gene, possibly because of a read error. J is TRBJ2-5 and V is TRBV7-9, with a weak D call TRBD1 (5 bases). This CDR3 is 14 amino acids long. Germline values: CDR1 SEHNR, CDR2 FQNEAQ (reference sequence). CDR3 nucleotides: TGTGCCAGCAGCTTCTCAGGGTCTCAAGGGACCCAGTACTTC. Its protein is CASSFSGSQGTQYF.

The V call is TRBV7-8, the J call TRBJ1-6; D perhaps matches TRBD1 (6 bases). CDR1 SGHVS and CDR2 FQNEAQ come from the germline V gene. The CDR3 has 16 residues. Trimming took off 5 bases at V and 7 bases at J, with 18 bases between the two ends. The CDR3 spells CASSPNRAASNSPLHF. For the CDR3, the DNA is TGTGCCAGCAGCCCCAACAGGGCTGCCTCCAATTCACCCCTCCACTTT.

The CDR3 protein is CASSIEDRPPGEQYF. CDR3 nucleotides: TGTGCCAGTAGTATAGAGGACAGGCCCCCGGGGGAGCAGTACTTC. V usage is TRBV19 and J usage is TRBJ2-7; 7 positions agree with TRBD1. The CDR3 is 15 amino acids. The germline CDR1 and CDR2 sequences are LNHDA and SQIVND (reference sequence). Trimming cost V 0 bases and J 7 bases; bases outside gene matches: 9.

This clone has a single count. The chain has TRBV27 and TRBJ2-3, with TRBD1 identical over 8 bases. This CDR3 region has 14 residues. Germline CDR1 reads MNHEY; CDR2 reads SMNVEV (reference sequence). Losses at the gene ends were 8 bases for V and 2 bases for J; bases not matched to a gene: 6. The CDR3 spells CASGRTGLTDTQYF. The CDR3 DNA reads as TGTGCCAGCGGCCGGACAGGGCTCACAGATACGCAGTATTTT.

V usage is TRBV29-1 and J usage is TRBJ1-1, with D tentatively TRBD1 (6 bases). This CDR3 comprises 10 residues. Germline V gene lookup returns CDR1 SQVTM and CDR2 ANQGSEA. Here the CDR3 reads CTLGGTEAFF. The CDR3 DNA reads as TGCACCCTAGGGGGGACTGAAGCTTTCTTT.

The genes are TRBV28 and TRBJ2-1; D is perhaps TRBD2 (5 bases). Germline values: CDR1 MDHEN, CDR2 SYDVKM. The CDR3 totals 11 residues. Trimming removed 5 bases from V and 15 bases from J, with 14 bases in between. In nucleotides, the CDR3 is TGTGCCAGCAGTGCCCGGGAAGATCCGTTCTTC. It is translated as CASSAREDPFF. Looking up the rest from reference TRBV28 and TRBJ2-1 gives the full variable domain: DVKVTQSSRYLVKRTGEKVFLECVQDMDHENMFWYRQDPGLGLRLIYFSYDVKMKEKGDIPEGYSVSREKKERFSLILESASTNQTSMYLCASSAREDPFFGPGTRLTVL.

The chain combines TRBV5-6 with TRBJ1-1; 9 positions agree with TRBD1. J lost 1 base, V lost 5 bases, and 3 bases had no gene match. Germline CDR1 SGHDT, CDR2 YYEEEE. There are 14 residues in the CDR3. The CDR3 bases are TGTGCCAGCAGAATGACAGGGGGGAACACTGAAGCTTTCTTT. Amino acid sequence: CASRMTGGNTEAFF.

The genes are TRBV28 and TRBJ2-2; TRBD1 matches 7 bases. The CDR3 has 17 residues. Germline values: CDR1 MDHEN, CDR2 SYDVKM. V gave up 3 bases and J gave up 0 bases; unmatched junction bases: 7. CDR3 in DNA: TGTGCCAGCAGTTTCCCATGGACAGGACCGAACACCGGGGAGCTGTTTTTT. Translating gives CASSFPWTGPNTGELFF.

The chain uses TRBV10-3 and TRBJ1-5; D gene unclear. V lost 3 bases, J lost 0 bases, and 12 bases lay in between. The length of the CDR3 is 16 residues. Germline V CDR1 and CDR2: ENHRY, SYGVKD. This CDR3 is CAISDTELHSNQPQHF. Written as DNA, the CDR3 is TGTGCCATCAGTGATACAGAGCTTCATAGCAATCAGCCCCAGCATTTT.

Only one count was recorded for this clone. V gene TRBV19 combines with J gene TRBJ1-5, with D possibly matching TRBD1 (5 bases). CDR1 is LNHDA, CDR2 SQIVND, per germline (reference sequence). V shed 4 bases and J shed 0 bases, with 13 bases lying between them. The CDR3 loop spans 16 amino acids. For the CDR3, the DNA is TGTGCCAGTAGTACAACGGGGACGTATAGCAATCAGCCCCAGCATTTT. Its protein is CASSTTGTYSNQPQHF.

This clone occurred once. The chain carries TRBV4-2 and TRBJ2-2; 9 positions match TRBD2. J gave up 1 base and V 3 bases, and 6 bases lay outside the gene matches. Per germline, CDR1 LGHNA and CDR2 YNFKEQ. The CDR3 runs to 17 residues. CDR3 protein: CASSQASGNRNTGELFF. DNA for the CDR3: TGTGCCAGCAGCCAGGCTAGCGGGAATCGGAACACCGGGGAGCTGTTTTTT.

J is TRBJ2-7 and V is TRBV27, with 7 bases that match TRBD1. CDR3 length: 14 amino acids. The trim removed 4 bases at V and 0 bases at J, leaving 3 bases unmatched. Germline V lookup: CDR1 MNHEY, CDR2 SMNVEV (reference sequence). Written as DNA, the CDR3 is TGTGCCAGCAGTTCTACAGGGGTCTCCTACGAGCAGTACTTC. Its protein is CASSSTGVSYEQYF.

This chain uses TRBV3-1 (or the pseudogene TRBV3-2) with TRBJ1-5; D unresolved. Germline CDR1 and CDR2: LGHDT and YNNKEL (reference sequence). V was trimmed by 3 bases and J by 2 bases, leaving 8 bases between them. CDR3 size: 14 residues. Written as DNA, the CDR3 is TGTGCCAGCAGCCATGGGTCACGCAATCAGCCCCAGCATTTT. Protein: CASSHGSRNQPQHF.

The V and J genes are TRBV30 and TRBJ2-2; 7 bases are shared with TRBD1. After removal of 4 bases from V and 7 bases from J, the junction contained 18 bases not matched to a gene. Germline loops: CDR1 GTSNPN, CDR2 SVGIG (reference sequence). CDR3 length: 17 residues. CDR3: CAWMGTPWLSGGGELFF. In DNA, the CDR3 is TGTGCCTGGATGGGGACACCCTGGCTATCAGGGGGCGGGGAGCTGTTTTTT.

Only a few counts were recorded for this clone. The rearrangement joins TRBV2 to TRBJ1-1, with no clear D. Germline-derived CDR1 and CDR2 are SNHLY and FYNNEI. The V end lost 5 bases, the J end lost 3 bases, and 19 bases lay between the germline ends. There are 16 residues in the CDR3. CDR3: CASSRRSPRTDTEAFF. The CDR3 nucleotides are TGTGCCAGCAGTAGACGTTCCCCTCGGACGGACACTGAAGCTTTCTTT.